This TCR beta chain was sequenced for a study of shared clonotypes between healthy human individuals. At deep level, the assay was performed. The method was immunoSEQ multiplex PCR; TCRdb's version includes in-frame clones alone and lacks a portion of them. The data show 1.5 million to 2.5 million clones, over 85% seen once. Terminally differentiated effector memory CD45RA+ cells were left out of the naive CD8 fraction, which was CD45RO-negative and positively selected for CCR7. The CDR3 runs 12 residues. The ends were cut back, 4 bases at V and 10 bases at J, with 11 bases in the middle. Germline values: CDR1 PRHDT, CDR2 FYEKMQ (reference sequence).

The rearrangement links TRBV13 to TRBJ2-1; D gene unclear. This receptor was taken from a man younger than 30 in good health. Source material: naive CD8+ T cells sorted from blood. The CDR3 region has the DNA TGTGCCAGCAGCTCCCAAATCGGAGAGCAGTTCTTC. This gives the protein CASSSQIGEQFF.